Listed here are 3 T cell receptor beta chains from one sample, sequenced in a study of CD8 T cells in ankylosing spondylitis. Study-wide points: About 8 highly homologous variants made up a TCR beta motif, and this motif appeared characteristic of ankylosing spondylitis blood.

For these TCRs, the target antigens are not known. TCRdb redid the calling of the 5' RACE reads with MiXCR, one entry per CDR3 protein. The repertoire holds 200,000 to 250,000 distinct CDR3 sequences, with about 7.3% as singletons. The sequencing sample was made of blood, either unsorted or a sorted T cell fraction (not recorded which). The receptors originated from a male donor with ankylosing spondylitis.

This clonotype was observed a few times. V and J are TRBV29-1 and TRBJ1-2; the D gene is possibly TRBD1 (5 bases). CDR1 and CDR2 (germline): SQVTM, ANQGSEA. Trimming left V 4 bases short and J 3 bases short, with 24 bases between. This CDR3 has 17 residues. For the CDR3, the DNA is TGCAGCGTTGCCCCTAAAAGTTGGGAGGGGACGGACTATGGCTACACCTTC. Amino acids: CSVAPKSWEGTDYGYTF.

This clonotype was detected many times. One junction end disagrees with the germline gene, perhaps due to a read error. V gene TRBV10-3 combines with J gene TRBJ2-7, with TRBD2 as a possible D gene (7 bases). The CDR3 has 11 amino acids. Germline-derived CDR1 and CDR2 are ENHRY and SYGVKD. This CDR3 reads CAARGLADYHF. Here the CDR3 DNA reads TGTGCCGCCCGGGGGCTAGCGGACTATCACTTC.

This clonotype showed up just a few times. For the CDR3, the DNA is TGTGCCAGCACCGCCGGGACAGACTTTGCAACTAATGAAAAACTGTTTTTT. Translated, it gives CASTAGTDFATNEKLFF. The chain links TRBV11-1 to TRBJ1-4; 7 nucleotides agree with TRBD1. The CDR3 extends over 17 amino acids. CDR1 is SGHAT, CDR2 FQDESV, per germline (reference sequence). Trimming took 7 bases from V and 0 from J; bases not matched to a gene: 11.